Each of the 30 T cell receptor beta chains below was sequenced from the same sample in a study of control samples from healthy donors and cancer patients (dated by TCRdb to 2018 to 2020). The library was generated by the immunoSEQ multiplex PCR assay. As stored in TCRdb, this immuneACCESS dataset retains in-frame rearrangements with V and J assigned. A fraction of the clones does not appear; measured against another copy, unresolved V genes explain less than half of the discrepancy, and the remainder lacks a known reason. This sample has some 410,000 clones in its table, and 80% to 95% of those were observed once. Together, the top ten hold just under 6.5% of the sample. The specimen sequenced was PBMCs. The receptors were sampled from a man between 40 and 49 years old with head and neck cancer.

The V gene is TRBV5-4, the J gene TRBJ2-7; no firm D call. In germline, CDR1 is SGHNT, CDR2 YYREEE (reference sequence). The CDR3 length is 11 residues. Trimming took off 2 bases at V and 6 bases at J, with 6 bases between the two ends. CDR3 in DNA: TGTGCCAGCAGCTTTTCAAGCGAGCAGTACTTC. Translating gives CASSFSSEQYF. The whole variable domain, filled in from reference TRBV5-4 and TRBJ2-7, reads ETGVTQSPTHLIKTRGQQVTLRCSSQSGHNTVSWYQQALGQGPQFIFQYYREEENGRGNFPPRFSGLQFPNYSSELNVNALELDDSALYLCASSFSSEQYFGPGTRLTVT.

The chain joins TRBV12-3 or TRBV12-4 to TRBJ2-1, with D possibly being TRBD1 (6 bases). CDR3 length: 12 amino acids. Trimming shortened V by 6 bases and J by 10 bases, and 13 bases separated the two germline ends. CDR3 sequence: CASRPAGDEQFF. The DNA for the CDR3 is TGTGCCAGCAGACCTGCAGGGGACGAGCAGTTCTTC.

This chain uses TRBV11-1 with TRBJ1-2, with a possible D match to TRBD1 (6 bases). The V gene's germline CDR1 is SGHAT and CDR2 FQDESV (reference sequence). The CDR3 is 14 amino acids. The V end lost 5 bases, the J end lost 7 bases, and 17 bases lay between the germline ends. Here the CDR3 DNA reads TGTGCCAGCAGCCTAGATAATACAGGGAGTGGCTACACCTTC. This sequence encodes CASSLDNTGSGYTF.

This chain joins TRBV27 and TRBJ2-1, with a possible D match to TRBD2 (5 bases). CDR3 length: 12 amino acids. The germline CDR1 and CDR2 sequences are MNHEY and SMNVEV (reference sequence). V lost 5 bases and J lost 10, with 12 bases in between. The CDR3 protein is CASSRTAGEQFF. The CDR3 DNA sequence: TGTGCCAGCAGTAGGACTGCTGGGGAGCAGTTCTTC.

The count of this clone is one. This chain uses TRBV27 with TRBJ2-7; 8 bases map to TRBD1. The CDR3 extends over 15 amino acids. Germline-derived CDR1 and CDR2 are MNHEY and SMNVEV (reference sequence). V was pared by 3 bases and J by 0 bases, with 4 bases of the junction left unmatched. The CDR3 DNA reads TGTGCCAGCAGTTTTCAGGGGGCCAACTCCTACGAGCAGTACTTC. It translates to CASSFQGANSYEQYF.

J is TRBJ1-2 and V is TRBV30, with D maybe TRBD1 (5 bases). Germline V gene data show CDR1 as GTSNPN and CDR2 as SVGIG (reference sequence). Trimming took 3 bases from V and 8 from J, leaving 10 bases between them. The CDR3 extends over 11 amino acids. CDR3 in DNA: TGTGCCTGGAGGCGCCAGGGCGGCTACACCTTC. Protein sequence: CAWRRQGGYTF.

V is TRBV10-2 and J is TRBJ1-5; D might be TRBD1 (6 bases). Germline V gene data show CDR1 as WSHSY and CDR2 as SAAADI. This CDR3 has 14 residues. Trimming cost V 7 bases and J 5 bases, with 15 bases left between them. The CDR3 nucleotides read TGCGCCAGCAACCCCAGGGGAACGGATCAGCCCCAGCATTTT. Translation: CASNPRGTDQPQHF.

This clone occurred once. In nucleotides, the CDR3 is TGCGCCAGCAGCTTTCTTATTAGCGGGGGCCAACAAGAGACCCAGTACTTC. It yields the protein CASSFLISGGQQETQYF. This chain uses TRBV5-1 with TRBJ2-5; 9 bases align to TRBD2. V shed 2 bases and J 2 bases; nucleotides not matched to a gene: 10. The CDR3 runs 17 residues. CDR1 is SGHRS, CDR2 YFSETQ, per germline.

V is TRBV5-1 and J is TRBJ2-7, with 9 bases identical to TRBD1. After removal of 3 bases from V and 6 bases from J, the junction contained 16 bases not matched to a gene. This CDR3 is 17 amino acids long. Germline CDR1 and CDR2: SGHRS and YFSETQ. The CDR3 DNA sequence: TGCGCCAGCAGCTCATCATCTCCGGGACAGGGTCCCAGCGAGCAGTACTTC. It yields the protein CASSSSSPGQGPSEQYF.

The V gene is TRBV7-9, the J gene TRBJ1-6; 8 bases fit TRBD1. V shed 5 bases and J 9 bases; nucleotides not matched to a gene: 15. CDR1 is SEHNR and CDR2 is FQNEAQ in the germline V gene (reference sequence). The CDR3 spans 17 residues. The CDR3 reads CASSRGDTDRESSPLHF. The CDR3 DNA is TGTGCCAGCAGCCGAGGGGATACGGACAGGGAGAGTTCACCCCTCCACTTT.

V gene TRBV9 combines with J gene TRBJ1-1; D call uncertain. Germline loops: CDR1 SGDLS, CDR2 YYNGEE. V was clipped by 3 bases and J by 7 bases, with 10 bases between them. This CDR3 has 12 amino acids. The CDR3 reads CASSAPPGEAFF. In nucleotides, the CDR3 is TGTGCCAGCAGCGCTCCCCCGGGTGAAGCTTTCTTT. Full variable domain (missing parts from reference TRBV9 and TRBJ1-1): DSGVTQTPKHLITATGQRVTLRCSPRSGDLSVYWYQQSLDQGLQFLIQYYNGEERAKGNILERFSAQQFPDLHSELNLSSLELGDSALYFCASSAPPGEAFFGQGTRLTVV.

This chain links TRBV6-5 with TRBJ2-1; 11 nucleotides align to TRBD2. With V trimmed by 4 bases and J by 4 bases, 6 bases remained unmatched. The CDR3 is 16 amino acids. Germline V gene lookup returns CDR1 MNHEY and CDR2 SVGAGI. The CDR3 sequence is CASSSLLAGGYNEQFF. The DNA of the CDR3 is TGTGCCAGCAGTTCACTTCTAGCGGGAGGTTACAATGAGCAGTTCTTC.

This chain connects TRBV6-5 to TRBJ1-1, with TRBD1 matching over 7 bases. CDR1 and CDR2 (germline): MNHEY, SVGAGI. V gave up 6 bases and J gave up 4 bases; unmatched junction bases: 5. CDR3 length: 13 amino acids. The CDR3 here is CASRQTGPTEAFF. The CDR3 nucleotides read TGTGCCAGCAGGCAGACAGGGCCCACTGAAGCTTTCTTT.

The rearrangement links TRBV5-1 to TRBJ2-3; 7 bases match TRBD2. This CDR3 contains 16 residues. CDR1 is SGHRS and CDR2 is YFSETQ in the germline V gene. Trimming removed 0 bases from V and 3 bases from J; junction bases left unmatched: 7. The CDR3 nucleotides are TGCGCCAGCAGCTTGGAGGGGAGGGCACAGACAGATACGCAGTATTTT. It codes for CASSLEGRAQTDTQYF.

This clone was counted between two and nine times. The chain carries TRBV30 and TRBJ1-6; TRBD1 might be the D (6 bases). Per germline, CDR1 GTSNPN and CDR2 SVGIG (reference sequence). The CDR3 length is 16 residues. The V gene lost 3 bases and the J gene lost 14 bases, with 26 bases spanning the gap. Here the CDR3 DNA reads TGTGCCTGGAGGGCCCGGACAGTTCTCGCTAATTGGGCCCTCCACTTT. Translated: CAWRARTVLANWALHF.

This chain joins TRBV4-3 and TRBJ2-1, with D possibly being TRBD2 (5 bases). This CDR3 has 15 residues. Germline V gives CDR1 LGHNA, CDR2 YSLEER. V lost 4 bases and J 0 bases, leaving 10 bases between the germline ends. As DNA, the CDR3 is TGCGCCAGCAGCCGGACTTGGCCCTCCTACAATGAGCAGTTCTTC. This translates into CASSRTWPSYNEQFF.

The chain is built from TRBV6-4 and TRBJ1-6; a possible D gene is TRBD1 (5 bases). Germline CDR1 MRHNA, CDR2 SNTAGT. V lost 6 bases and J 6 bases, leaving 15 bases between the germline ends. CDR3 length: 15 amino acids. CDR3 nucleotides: TGTGCCAGCAGCCCCTCGGGGGGTGGTAATTCACCCCTCCACTTT. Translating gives CASSPSGGGNSPLHF.

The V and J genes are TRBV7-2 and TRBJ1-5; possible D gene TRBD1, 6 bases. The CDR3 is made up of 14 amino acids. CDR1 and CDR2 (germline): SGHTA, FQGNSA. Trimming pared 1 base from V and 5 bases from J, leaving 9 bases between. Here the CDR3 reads CASSLVAGDQPQHF. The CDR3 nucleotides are TGTGCCAGCAGCTTAGTAGCAGGGGATCAGCCCCAGCATTTT. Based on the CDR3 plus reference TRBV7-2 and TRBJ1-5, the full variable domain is GAGVSQSPSNKVTEKGKDVELRCDPISGHTALYWYRQSLGQGLEFLIYFQGNSAPDKSGLPSDRFSAERTGGSVSTLTIQRTQQEDSAVYLCASSLVAGDQPQHFGDGTRLSIL.

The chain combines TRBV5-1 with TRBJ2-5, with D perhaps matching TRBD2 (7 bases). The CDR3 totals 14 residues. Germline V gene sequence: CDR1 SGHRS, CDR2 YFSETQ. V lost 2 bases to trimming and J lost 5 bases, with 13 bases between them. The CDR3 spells CASSFGGGGETQYF. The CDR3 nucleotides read TGCGCCAGCAGCTTTGGAGGGGGAGGGGAGACCCAGTACTTC.

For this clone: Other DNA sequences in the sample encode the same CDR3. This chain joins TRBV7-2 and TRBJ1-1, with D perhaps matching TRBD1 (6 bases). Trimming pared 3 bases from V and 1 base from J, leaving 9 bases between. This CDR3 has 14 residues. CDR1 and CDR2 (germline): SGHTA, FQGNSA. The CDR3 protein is CASSFGTRNTEAFF. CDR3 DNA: TGTGCCAGCAGCTTCGGGACAAGGAACACTGAAGCTTTCTTT. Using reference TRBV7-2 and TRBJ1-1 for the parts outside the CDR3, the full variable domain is GAGVSQSPSNKVTEKGKDVELRCDPISGHTALYWYRQSLGQGLEFLIYFQGNSAPDKSGLPSDRFSAERTGGSVSTLTIQRTQQEDSAVYLCASSFGTRNTEAFFGQGTRLTVV.

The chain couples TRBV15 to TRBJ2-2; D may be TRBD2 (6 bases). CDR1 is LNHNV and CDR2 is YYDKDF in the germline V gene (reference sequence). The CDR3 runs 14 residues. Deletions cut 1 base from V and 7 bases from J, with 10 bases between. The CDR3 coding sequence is TGTGCCACCAGCAGAGGCCTCGGGGGCGGGGAGCTGTTTTTT. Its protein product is CATSRGLGGGELFF.

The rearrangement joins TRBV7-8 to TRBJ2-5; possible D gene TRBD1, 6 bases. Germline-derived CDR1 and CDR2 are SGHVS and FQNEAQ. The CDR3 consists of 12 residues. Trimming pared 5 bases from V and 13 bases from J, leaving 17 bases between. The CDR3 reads CASSHLSGTRYF. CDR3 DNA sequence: TGTGCCAGCAGCCACCTCTCCGGGACAAGGTACTTC. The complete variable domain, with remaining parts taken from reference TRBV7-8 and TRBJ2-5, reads GAGVSQSPRYKVAKRGQDVALRCDPISGHVSLFWYQQALGQGPEFLTYFQNEAQLDKSGLPSDRFFAERPEGSVSTLKIQRTQQEDSAVYLCASSHLSGTRYFGPGTRLLVL.

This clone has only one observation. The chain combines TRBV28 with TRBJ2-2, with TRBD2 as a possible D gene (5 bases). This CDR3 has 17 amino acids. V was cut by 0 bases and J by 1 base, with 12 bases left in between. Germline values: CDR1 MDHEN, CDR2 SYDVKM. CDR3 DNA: TGTGCCAGCAGTTTATGGAGGAGCGGAAAGAACACCGGGGAGCTGTTTTTT. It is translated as CASSLWRSGKNTGELFF. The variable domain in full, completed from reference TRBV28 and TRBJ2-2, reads DVKVTQSSRYLVKRTGEKVFLECVQDMDHENMFWYRQDPGLGLRLIYFSYDVKMKEKGDIPEGYSVSREKKERFSLILESASTNQTSMYLCASSLWRSGKNTGELFFGEGSRLTVL.

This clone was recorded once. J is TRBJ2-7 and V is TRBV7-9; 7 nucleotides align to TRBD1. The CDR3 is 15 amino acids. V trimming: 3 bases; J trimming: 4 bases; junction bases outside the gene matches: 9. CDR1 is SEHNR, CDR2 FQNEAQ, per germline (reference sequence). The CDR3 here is CASSFRGQSLYEQYF. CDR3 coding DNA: TGTGCCAGCAGCTTTCGGGGACAGTCTCTATACGAGCAGTACTTC. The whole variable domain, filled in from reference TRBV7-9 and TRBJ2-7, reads DTGVSQNPRHKITKRGQNVTFRCDPISEHNRLYWYRQTLGQGPEFLTYFQNEAQLEKSRLLSDRFSAERPKGSFSTLEIQRTEQGDSAMYLCASSFRGQSLYEQYFGPGTRLTVT.

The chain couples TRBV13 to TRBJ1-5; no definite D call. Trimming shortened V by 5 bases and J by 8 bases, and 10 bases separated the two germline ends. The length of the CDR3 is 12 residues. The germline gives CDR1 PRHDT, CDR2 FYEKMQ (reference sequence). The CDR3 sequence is CASSQGRKPQHF. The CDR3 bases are TGTGCCAGCAGCCAAGGAAGGAAGCCCCAGCATTTT.

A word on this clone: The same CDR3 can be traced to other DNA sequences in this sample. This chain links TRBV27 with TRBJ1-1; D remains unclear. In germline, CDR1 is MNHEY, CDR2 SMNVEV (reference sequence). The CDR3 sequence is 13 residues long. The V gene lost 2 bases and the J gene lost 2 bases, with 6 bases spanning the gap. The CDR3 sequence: CASSLTVNTEAFF. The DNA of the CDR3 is TGTGCCAGCAGTTTAACGGTAAACACTGAAGCTTTCTTT.

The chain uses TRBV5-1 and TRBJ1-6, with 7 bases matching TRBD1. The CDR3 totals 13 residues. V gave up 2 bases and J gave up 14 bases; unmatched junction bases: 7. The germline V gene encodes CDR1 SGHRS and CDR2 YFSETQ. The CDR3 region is CASSFDRAGALHF. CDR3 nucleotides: TGCGCCAGCAGCTTTGACAGGGCGGGGGCCCTCCACTTT. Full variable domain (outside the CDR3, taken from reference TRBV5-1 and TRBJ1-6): KAGVTQTPRYLIKTRGQQVTLSCSPISGHRSVSWYQQTPGQGLQFLFEYFSETQRNKGNFPGRFSGRQFSNSRSEMNVSTLELGDSALYLCASSFDRAGALHFGNGTRLTVT.

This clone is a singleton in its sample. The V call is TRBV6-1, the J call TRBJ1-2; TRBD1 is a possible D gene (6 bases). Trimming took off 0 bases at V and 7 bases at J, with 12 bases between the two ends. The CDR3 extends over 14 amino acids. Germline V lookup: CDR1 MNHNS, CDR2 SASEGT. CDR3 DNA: TGTGCCAGCAGTGAAGCCCACAGGGTTGGTGGCTACACCTTC. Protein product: CASSEAHRVGGYTF.

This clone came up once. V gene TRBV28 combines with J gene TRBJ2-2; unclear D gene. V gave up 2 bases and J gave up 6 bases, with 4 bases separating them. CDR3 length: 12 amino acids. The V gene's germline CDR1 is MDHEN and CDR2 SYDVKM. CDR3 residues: CASSLIPGELFF. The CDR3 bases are TGTGCCAGCAGTTTAATCCCCGGGGAGCTGTTTTTT.

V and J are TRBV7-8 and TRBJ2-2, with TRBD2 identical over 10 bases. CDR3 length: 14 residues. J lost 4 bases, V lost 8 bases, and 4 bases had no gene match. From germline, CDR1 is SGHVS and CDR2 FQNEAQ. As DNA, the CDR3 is TGTGCCAGCCTAGCGGGAGTAAGCACCGGGGAGCTGTTTTTT. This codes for CASLAGVSTGELFF.